These 25 T cell receptor beta chains were sequenced from one sample in a study of T cells in Graves' hyperthyroidism and ophthalmopathy. Regions amplified from RNA transcripts were the TCR beta CDR3 regions. First-round RT-PCR with HTBI primers amplified the TCR CDR3 region. Each CDR3 protein gets one entry after TCRdb re-called the multiplex PCR reads with MiXCR. The sample contains around 240,000 distinct CDR3 sequences, around 15% of which appear only once. Sequenced material: blood. The origin of the receptors is a woman younger than 35 with Graves' ophthalmopathy.

A remark on this clonotype: Relative to the germline gene, one junction end is altered; a read error may explain this. This sequence joins TRBV20-1 and TRBJ2-3; 13 bases fit TRBD2. The germline gives CDR1 DFQATT, CDR2 SNEGSKA (reference sequence). The CDR3 extends over 14 amino acids. The CDR3 loop is CSAQTSGRPDTRYF. CDR3 nucleotide sequence: TGCAGTGCCCAGACTAGCGGGAGGCCAGATACGCGGTATTTT.

In this sample, this clonotype turned up many times. The gene calls are TRBV11-2 and TRBJ2-1; 9 bases are a match to TRBD1. The germline V gene encodes CDR1 SGHAT and CDR2 FQNNGV. The CDR3 spans 15 residues. V dropped 5 bases and J dropped 8; count of bases not matched to a gene: 10. CDR3 coding DNA: TGTGCCAGCAGCATGCGGACAGGGGTAGGGGATGAGCAGTTCTTC. It yields the protein CASSMRTGVGDEQFF.

Turning to this clonotype: A much larger clone lies a single base off, so this may be a read error. V and J are TRBV27 and TRBJ2-4; D may be TRBD2 (5 bases). Germline V lookup: CDR1 MNHEY, CDR2 SMNVEV (reference sequence). Trimming cost V 7 bases and J 3 bases, with 13 bases left between them. The CDR3 length is 14 residues. CDR3 region: CASTSILGKNIQYF. Written as DNA, the CDR3 is TGTGCCAGCACCAGCATACTAGGCAAAAACATTCAGTACTTC.

The rearrangement joins TRBV5-1 to TRBJ2-5; 13 bases map to TRBD2. After removal of 0 bases from V and 4 bases from J, the junction contained 9 bases not matched to a gene. This CDR3 spans 18 amino acids. Germline CDR1 SGHRS, CDR2 YFSETQ. Here the CDR3 reads CASSLGLAGGSGVETQYF. The CDR3 nucleotides read TGCGCCAGCAGCTTGGGACTAGCGGGGGGCTCTGGGGTAGAGACCCAGTACTTC.

V is TRBV4-2 and J is TRBJ2-3; no definite D call. V lost 0 bases to trimming and J lost 5 bases, with 12 bases between them. The CDR3 has 15 amino acids. Germline V CDR1 and CDR2: LGHNA, YNFKEQ. The CDR3 region has the DNA TGTGCCAGCAGCCAAGACCAAAGGAGCTTAGATACGCAGTATTTT. This encodes CASSQDQRSLDTQYF.

On this clonotype itself: Relative to the germline gene, one junction end is altered; a read error may explain this. The CDR3 protein is CASSGLGGSYNEQYF. The CDR3 nucleotides read TGTGCCAGCAGTGGACTGGGTGGCTCCTACAATGAGCAGTACTTC. The rearrangement uses TRBV5-1 and TRBJ2-1; D is perhaps TRBD2 (5 bases). The DNA end lines up better with TRBJ2-7; the J call may be wrong. CDR1 and CDR2 (germline): SGHRS, YFSETQ. This CDR3 spans 15 amino acids.

This chain's CDR3 is CASSSLGTGFPDTQYF. CDR3 in DNA: TGTGCCAGCAGTTCTCTCGGGACAGGGTTCCCAGATACGCAGTATTTT. The chain is built from TRBV28 and TRBJ2-3, with 9 bases identical to TRBD1. This CDR3 has 16 residues. Trimming cost V 4 bases and J 4 bases; bases outside gene matches: 9. Germline CDR1 is MDHEN and CDR2 is SYDVKM.

This clonotype showed up just a few times. V usage is TRBV4-1 and J usage is TRBJ1-3; a weak D match, TRBD1 (6 bases). The V end lost 2 bases, the J end lost 2 bases, and 16 bases lay between the germline ends. CDR1 is MGHRA and CDR2 is YSYEKL in the germline V gene. The CDR3 extends over 17 amino acids. The CDR3 sequence: CASSQLAGGAAGNTIYF. CDR3 DNA: TGCGCCAGCAGCCAATTGGCGGGGGGGGCCGCTGGAAACACCATATATTTT.

This clonotype was counted ten times or more. The CDR3 DNA reads as TGTGCCAGCAGCCCTCAATCGGGGGACTATGGCTACACCTTC. Residues: CASSPQSGDYGYTF. The V and J genes are TRBV7-3 and TRBJ1-2; the D gene is possibly TRBD1 (5 bases). CDR3 length: 14 residues. The V end lost 5 bases, the J end lost 3 bases, and 13 bases lay between the germline ends. CDR1 SGHTA and CDR2 FQGTGA come from the germline V gene.

This clonotype was observed at least ten times. The chain links TRBV7-9 to TRBJ1-1, with D maybe TRBD1 (6 bases). CDR1 and CDR2 from the germline V gene are SEHNR and FQNEAQ (reference sequence). The germline V and J ends were trimmed by 5 bases and 1 base, with 14 bases remaining between them. CDR3 length equals 15 residues. In DNA, the CDR3 is TGTGCCAGCAGCCCGTGGACAGTTCGGAACACTGAAGCTTTCTTT. This codes for CASSPWTVRNTEAFF.

This clonotype came up many times. The chain carries TRBV2 and TRBJ1-2; 9 bases map to TRBD1. The trim removed 9 bases at V and 5 bases at J, leaving 4 bases unmatched. The CDR3 contains 12 residues. Germline lookup yields CDR1 SNHLY and CDR2 FYNNEI. The CDR3 is CASVGQGYGYTF. The CDR3 region has the DNA TGTGCCAGTGTGGGACAGGGTTATGGCTACACCTTC.

This clonotype was seen many times. This chain links TRBV28 with TRBJ2-1; TRBD2 matches 8 bases. Germline V gives CDR1 MDHEN, CDR2 SYDVKM. This CDR3 region has 18 residues. V lost 2 bases to trimming and J lost 2 bases; unmatched junction nucleotides: 11. The chain's CDR3 is CASSLLVSGGTTYNEQFF. Here the CDR3 DNA reads TGTGCCAGCAGTTTACTTGTCTCGGGAGGGACGACCTACAATGAGCAGTTCTTC.

This clonotype was seen a few times. The chain's CDR3 is CSANLPGLWNYGYTF. The CDR3 region has the DNA TGCAGTGCTAACCTCCCGGGGCTCTGGAACTATGGCTACACCTTC. The chain links TRBV20-1 to TRBJ1-2, with a possible D match to TRBD1 (5 bases). Germline V CDR1 and CDR2: DFQATT, SNEGSKA (reference sequence). V shed 4 bases and J shed 2 bases, with 17 bases lying between them. The CDR3 spans 15 residues.

The chain couples TRBV28 to TRBJ2-1, with 10 bases matching TRBD2. CDR3 length: 16 residues. The germline V gene has CDR1 MDHEN and CDR2 SYDVKM. V gave up 7 bases and J gave up 11 bases; unmatched junction bases: 17. CDR3 sequence (DNA): TGTGCCAGCAACCCAACGGTGAGGACTAGCGGAAGCCAGCAGTTCTTC. This sequence encodes CASNPTVRTSGSQQFF.

This clonotype has at least ten counts. The chain joins TRBV3-1 to TRBJ2-5; 10 bases are a match to TRBD2. Germline V gene data show CDR1 as LGHDT and CDR2 as YNNKEL (reference sequence). The J segment lost 5 bases and the V segment lost 2 bases, leaving 2 bases of the junction unmatched. There are 14 residues in the CDR3. The DNA for the CDR3 is TGTGCCAGCAGCCAATTTAGCGGGAGGGAGACCCAGTACTTC. Translating gives CASSQFSGRETQYF.

V gene TRBV11-2 combines with J gene TRBJ1-2, with 9 bases aligning to TRBD1. From germline, CDR1 is SGHAT and CDR2 FQNNGV. The CDR3 has 15 amino acids. The junction had 18 bases not matched to a gene; V was cut back by 5 bases and J by 14 bases. Here the CDR3 DNA reads TGTGCCAGCAGCCCATTAGACAGGGGGAACAGGGGGCGAACCTTC. This codes for CASSPLDRGNRGRTF. Complete variable domain (other parts from reference TRBV11-2 and TRBJ1-2): EAGVAQSPRYKIIEKRQSVAFWCNPISGHATLYWYQQILGQGPKLLIQFQNNGVVDDSQLPKDRFSAERLKGVDSTLKIQPAKLEDSAVYLCASSPLDRGNRGRTFGSGTRLTVV.

The sample holds many counts of this clonotype. The chain is built from TRBV30 and TRBJ2-7, with TRBD2 identical over 8 bases. This CDR3 contains 14 residues. Trimming took 5 bases from V and 6 from J; bases not matched to a gene: 12. Germline CDR1 and CDR2: GTSNPN and SVGIG (reference sequence). The DNA for the CDR3 is TGTGCCTGGGGACCGGGACTAGGAACGGGCGAGCAGTACTTC. Amino acids: CAWGPGLGTGEQYF.

This clonotype was seen repeatedly, ten times or more. CDR3 sequence (DNA): TGCGCCAGCAGATCGAGCCCTGAGCAGTTCTTC. It codes for CASRSSPEQFF. The chain links TRBV10-2 to TRBJ2-1; D not resolved. Trimming took off 6 bases at V and 9 bases at J, with 9 bases between the two ends. This CDR3 spans 11 amino acids. In germline, CDR1 is WSHSY, CDR2 SAAADI.

The V and J genes are TRBV28 and TRBJ2-7; TRBD1 or TRBD2 may be the D gene (7 bases each). Germline V gene lookup returns CDR1 MDHEN and CDR2 SYDVKM. V was shortened by 1 base and J by 2 bases, with 21 bases between the two germline ends. This CDR3 has 18 residues. The DNA of the CDR3 is TGTGCCAGCAGTTTATCCTATCGACAGGGACTATTTCCCTACGAGCAGTACTTC. Amino acids: CASSLSYRQGLFPYEQYF.

The table lists this clonotype with many counts. This CDR3 is CASSLTGTYEQYF. CDR3 nucleotides: TGCGCCAGCAGCCTAACAGGAACCTACGAGCAGTACTTC. This sequence joins TRBV5-1 and TRBJ2-7; tentatively, D is TRBD1 (5 bases). Deletions cut 4 bases from V and 2 bases from J, with 10 bases between. CDR1 and CDR2 from the germline V gene are SGHRS and YFSETQ. The CDR3 covers 13 residues.

The V gene is TRBV4-2, the J gene TRBJ2-1; no firm D call. With 2 bases removed from V and 0 bases from J, the gap between germline ends came to 14 bases. CDR3 length: 17 residues. Germline V lookup: CDR1 LGHNA, CDR2 YNFKEQ. The CDR3 protein is CASSQTRTQSSYNEQFF. The CDR3 bases are TGTGCCAGCAGCCAAACCAGGACCCAGAGCTCCTACAATGAGCAGTTCTTC.

In this sample, this clonotype turned up many times. The chain links TRBV5-1 to TRBJ2-3, with 13 bases matching TRBD2. Per the germline V gene, CDR1 is SGHRS and CDR2 is YFSETQ. V lost 2 bases to trimming and J lost 3 bases; unmatched junction nucleotides: 9. The CDR3 runs to 18 residues. As DNA, the CDR3 is TGCGCCAGCAGCTTTACCGGGACTAGCGGGGCTACTACAGATACGCAGTATTTT. Protein product: CASSFTGTSGATTDTQYF.

This clonotype has just one count. The chain links TRBV5-1 to TRBJ2-2; TRBD2 might be the D (6 bases). V lost 0 bases and J lost 0, with 9 bases in between. Germline assignment: CDR1 SGHRS and CDR2 YFSETQ. This CDR3 has 16 amino acids. The CDR3 DNA reads TGCGCCAGCAGCTTGGATCCGGGGGCGAACACCGGGGAGCTGTTTTTT. It codes for CASSLDPGANTGELFF.

The table lists this clonotype with many counts. This chain joins TRBV28 and TRBJ2-3; 8 bases fit TRBD2. The CDR3 length is 14 residues. Trimming took 6 bases from V and 10 from J; bases not matched to a gene: 12. In germline, CDR1 is MDHEN, CDR2 SYDVKM. The CDR3 region is CASSPGGITGSQYF. The CDR3, as DNA: TGTGCCAGCAGCCCGGGGGGGATCACAGGGTCGCAGTATTTT.

This clonotype has at least ten counts. The V and J genes are TRBV12-3 or TRBV12-4 and TRBJ2-2, with TRBD1 as a possible D gene (6 bases). The CDR3 totals 16 residues. V gave up 2 bases and J gave up 5 bases, with 15 bases separating them. The CDR3: CASSLRSGTPTGELFF. CDR3 DNA sequence: TGTGCCAGCAGTTTAAGATCCGGGACACCGACCGGGGAGCTGTTTTTT.